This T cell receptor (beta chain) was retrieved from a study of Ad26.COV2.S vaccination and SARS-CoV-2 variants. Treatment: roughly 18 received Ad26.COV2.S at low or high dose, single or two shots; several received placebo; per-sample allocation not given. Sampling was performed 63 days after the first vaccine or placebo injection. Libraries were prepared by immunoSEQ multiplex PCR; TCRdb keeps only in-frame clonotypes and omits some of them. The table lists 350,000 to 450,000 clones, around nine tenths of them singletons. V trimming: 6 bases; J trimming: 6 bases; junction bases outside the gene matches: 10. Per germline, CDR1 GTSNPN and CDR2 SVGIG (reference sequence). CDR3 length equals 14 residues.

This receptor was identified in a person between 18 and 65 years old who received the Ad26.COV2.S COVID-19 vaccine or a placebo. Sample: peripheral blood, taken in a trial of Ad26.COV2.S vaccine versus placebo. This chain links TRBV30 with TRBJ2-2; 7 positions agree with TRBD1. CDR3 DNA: TGTGCCTGTCCTGGACAGGCAAGCGCCGGGGAGCTGTTTTTT. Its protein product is CACPGQASAGELFF.